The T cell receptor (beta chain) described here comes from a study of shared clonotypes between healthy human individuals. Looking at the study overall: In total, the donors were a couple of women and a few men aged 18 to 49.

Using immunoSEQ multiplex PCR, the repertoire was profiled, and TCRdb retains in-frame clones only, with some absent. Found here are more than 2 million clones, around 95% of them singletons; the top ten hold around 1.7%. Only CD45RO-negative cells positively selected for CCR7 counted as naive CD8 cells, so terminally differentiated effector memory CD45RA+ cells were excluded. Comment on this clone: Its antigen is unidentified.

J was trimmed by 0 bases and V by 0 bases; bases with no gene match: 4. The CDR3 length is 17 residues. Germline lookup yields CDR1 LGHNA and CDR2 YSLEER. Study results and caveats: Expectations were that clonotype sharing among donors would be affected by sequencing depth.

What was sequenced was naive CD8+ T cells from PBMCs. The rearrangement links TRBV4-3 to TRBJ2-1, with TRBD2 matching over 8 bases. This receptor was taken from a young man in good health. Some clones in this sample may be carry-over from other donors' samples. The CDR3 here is CASSQDEAGGSYNEQFF. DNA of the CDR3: TGCGCCAGCAGCCAAGATGAGGCGGGAGGCTCCTACAATGAGCAGTTCTTC.